This is a list of T cell receptor beta chains from one sample in a study of T-cell reconstitution after alpha-beta-depleted transplantation in children. Each CDR3 protein is one row after TCRdb ran MiXCR on the PCR reads. Among about 610,000 distinct CDR3 sequences listed, roughly a tenth were seen once. Sequencing used PBMCs from the stem cell graft donor, obtained from the stem cell graft. These receptors were obtained from a human donor who donated a stem cell graft to a child with acute myeloid leukemia. CDR3s include the opening cysteine and the closing phenylalanine or tryptophan. The D gene is left open where the match is weak. Size tells how often a clone was seen (once, few, many) or the class of an expanded clone, and some rows leave it out.

J gene: TRBJ2-1; V gene: TRBV29-1; clone size: NA; D gene: TRBD2; CDR3 protein: CSGTQRERYNEQFF; CDR3 DNA: TGCAGCGGTACCCAGCGGGAGCGCTACAATGAGCAGTTCTTC
J gene: TRBJ1-2; V gene: TRBV7-2; clone size: few; D gene: NA; CDR3 protein: CASSPPIGGPGGYGYTF; CDR3 DNA: TGTGCCAGCAGCCCCCCTATCGGGGGCCCTGGGGGCTATGGCTACACCTTC
J gene: TRBJ2-7; V gene: TRBV5-1; clone size: NA; D gene: TRBD2; CDR3 protein: CASSLRVIAGGPYEQYF; CDR3 DNA: TGCGCCAGCAGCTTGAGGGTCATAGCGGGAGGGCCTTACGAGCAGTACTTC
J gene: TRBJ1-1; V gene: TRBV6-1; clone size: NA; D gene: NA; CDR3 protein: CASSPSRGGYAEAFF; CDR3 DNA: TGTGCCAGCAGCCCAAGTAGGGGGGGTTATGCTGAAGCTTTCTTT
J gene: TRBJ2-1; V gene: TRBV7-9; clone size: few; D gene: NA; CDR3 protein: CASSRLGREQFF; CDR3 DNA: TGTGCCAGCAGCCGGTTGGGGAGGGAGCAGTTCTTC
J gene: TRBJ1-5; V gene: TRBV28; clone size: NA; D gene: NA; CDR3 protein: CATTPPLTLTQHF; CDR3 DNA: TGTGCCACTACCCCTCCATTGACATTGACCCAGCATTTT
J gene: TRBJ2-1; V gene: TRBV6-2/TRBV6-3; clone size: few; D gene: TRBD1; CDR3 protein: CASTLWTGGRYEQFF; CDR3 DNA: TGTGCCAGCACACTATGGACAGGGGGACGGTATGAGCAGTTCTTC
J gene: TRBJ2-5; V gene: TRBV6-1; clone size: many; D gene: TRBD2; CDR3 protein: CASSPLTGGEETQYF; CDR3 DNA: TGTGCCAGCAGTCCCCTTACGGGAGGGGAAGAGACCCAGTACTTC
J gene: TRBJ2-3; V gene: TRBV19; clone size: few; D gene: NA; CDR3 protein: CASSTGPTDTQYF; CDR3 DNA: TGTGCCAGTAGTACCGGGCCCACAGATACGCAGTATTTT
J gene: TRBJ2-7; V gene: TRBV12-3/TRBV12-4; clone size: few; D gene: TRBD1; CDR3 protein: CASSLGDRDIPYEQYF; CDR3 DNA: TGTGCCAGCAGTTTAGGGGACAGGGACATTCCCTACGAGCAGTACTTC
J gene: TRBJ2-7; V gene: TRBV10-3; clone size: NA; D gene: NA; CDR3 protein: CAISPGSATGEQYF; CDR3 DNA: TGTGCCATCAGCCCCGGGTCCGCAACTGGCGAGCAGTACTTC
J gene: TRBJ2-5; V gene: TRBV24-1; clone size: few; D gene: TRBD1; CDR3 protein: CATSDPRDRVVGETQYF; CDR3 DNA: TGTGCCACCAGTGATCCCCGGGACAGGGTCGTTGGAGAGACCCAGTACTTC
J gene: TRBJ1-5; V gene: TRBV6-2/TRBV6-3; clone size: few; D gene: NA; CDR3 protein: CASGDGYSNQPQHF; CDR3 DNA: TGTGCCAGCGGGGACGGATATAGCAATCAGCCCCAGCATTTT
J gene: TRBJ2-7; V gene: TRBV20-1; clone size: many; D gene: NA; CDR3 protein: CSVGFLTYEQYF; CDR3 DNA: TGCAGCGTGGGGTTTCTTACCTACGAGCAGTACTTC
J gene: TRBJ2-6; V gene: TRBV12-3/TRBV12-4; clone size: NA; D gene: NA; CDR3 protein: CASSWGAGANVLTF; CDR3 DNA: TGTGCCAGCAGTTGGGGAGCTGGGGCCAACGTCCTGACTTTC
J gene: TRBJ2-7; V gene: TRBV4-2; clone size: few; D gene: TRBD2; CDR3 protein: CASSPPRGGYEQYF; CDR3 DNA: TGTGCCAGCAGCCCCCCTCGGGGGGGCTACGAGCAGTACTTC
J gene: TRBJ2-1; V gene: TRBV11-2; clone size: few; D gene: TRBD2; CDR3 protein: CASSPSVIAGVDEQFF; CDR3 DNA: TGTGCCAGCAGCCCTTCCGTGATAGCGGGAGTTGATGAGCAGTTCTTC
J gene: TRBJ1-5; V gene: TRBV12-3/TRBV12-4; clone size: few; D gene: NA; CDR3 protein: CASSLGQSQPQHF; CDR3 DNA: TGTGCCAGCAGTTTAGGCCAGTCCCAGCCCCAGCATTTT
J gene: TRBJ2-1; V gene: TRBV7-9; clone size: NA; D gene: NA; CDR3 protein: CASSLASLDHNEQFF; CDR3 DNA: TGTGCCAGCAGCTTAGCTTCCCTAGATCACAATGAGCAGTTCTTC
J gene: TRBJ2-7; V gene: TRBV5-1; clone size: few; D gene: NA; CDR3 protein: CASSSSTSTTNWGEQYF; CDR3 DNA: TGCGCCAGCAGCTCCTCCACTTCGACTACAAACTGGGGAGAGCAGTACTTC
J gene: TRBJ2-5; V gene: TRBV29-1; clone size: many; D gene: NA; CDR3 protein: CSPRHGETQYF; CDR3 DNA: TGCAGCCCGCGACACGGGGAGACCCAGTACTTC
J gene: TRBJ2-7; V gene: TRBV18; clone size: few; D gene: NA; CDR3 protein: CASSPPDRLPLHEQYF; CDR3 DNA: TGTGCCAGCTCACCGCCGGACAGACTCCCTCTCCACGAGCAGTACTTC
J gene: TRBJ2-7; V gene: TRBV4-1; clone size: NA; D gene: TRBD1; CDR3 protein: CASSRIPGQGFYEQYF; CDR3 DNA: TGCGCCAGCAGCCGAATTCCGGGACAGGGGTTCTACGAGCAGTACTTC
J gene: TRBJ2-1; V gene: TRBV4-2; clone size: NA; D gene: NA; CDR3 protein: CASSQAVAVYNEQFF; CDR3 DNA: TGTGCCAGCAGCCAGGCGGTAGCGGTATACAATGAGCAGTTCTTC
J gene: TRBJ1-1; V gene: TRBV30; clone size: many; D gene: TRBD1; CDR3 protein: CAWRATGAGEAFF; CDR3 DNA: TGTGCCTGGAGGGCGACAGGGGCCGGTGAAGCTTTCTTT
J gene: TRBJ2-7; V gene: TRBV30; clone size: few; D gene: NA; CDR3 protein: CAWSGGLSSTDEQYF; CDR3 DNA: TGTGCCTGGAGCGGCGGGCTGTCTAGCACGGACGAGCAGTACTTC
J gene: TRBJ2-1; V gene: TRBV4-3; clone size: few; D gene: TRBD2; CDR3 protein: CASSQRLAGFSYNEQFF; CDR3 DNA: TGCGCCAGCAGCCAAAGACTAGCGGGATTCTCCTACAATGAGCAGTTCTTC
J gene: TRBJ2-1; V gene: TRBV7-8; clone size: NA; D gene: TRBD1; CDR3 protein: CASSLWDRITSYNEQFF; CDR3 DNA: TGTGCCAGCAGCTTATGGGACAGGATCACCTCCTACAATGAGCAGTTCTTC
J gene: TRBJ2-1; V gene: TRBV18; clone size: many; D gene: NA; CDR3 protein: CASSPPNPGYEQFF; CDR3 DNA: TGTGCCAGCTCACCACCGAATCCCGGCTATGAGCAGTTCTTC
J gene: TRBJ1-1; V gene: TRBV4-3; clone size: many; D gene: TRBD1; CDR3 protein: CASSQGLTGGRNTEAFF; CDR3 DNA: TGCGCCAGCAGCCAAGGACTGACAGGGGGAAGGAACACTGAAGCTTTCTTT
J gene: TRBJ1-1; V gene: TRBV15; clone size: NA; D gene: NA; CDR3 protein: CATSRDQGLNTEAFF; CDR3 DNA: TGTGCCACCAGCAGAGATCAGGGTTTGAACACTGAAGCTTTCTTT
J gene: TRBJ2-3; V gene: TRBV12-3/TRBV12-4; clone size: many; D gene: NA; CDR3 protein: CASSLRSAPDTQYF; CDR3 DNA: TGTGCCAGCAGTTTAAGGAGCGCCCCAGATACGCAGTATTTT
J gene: TRBJ2-7; V gene: TRBV7-9; clone size: many; D gene: NA; CDR3 protein: CASSLGTSDEQYF; CDR3 DNA: TGTGCCAGCAGCTTAGGAACGTCGGACGAGCAGTACTTC
J gene: TRBJ2-7; V gene: TRBV3-1; clone size: few; D gene: NA; CDR3 protein: CASSPRGIYEQYF; CDR3 DNA: TGTGCCAGCAGCCCTAGGGGGATCTACGAGCAGTACTTC
J gene: TRBJ2-4; V gene: TRBV29-1; clone size: few; D gene: TRBD2; CDR3 protein: CSVGADREGENIQYF; CDR3 DNA: TGCAGCGTGGGAGCAGACCGGGAGGGGGAAAACATTCAGTACTTC
J gene: TRBJ2-1; V gene: TRBV7-2; clone size: few; D gene: TRBD2; CDR3 protein: CASSTVAGNYNEQFF; CDR3 DNA: TGTGCCAGCAGCACAGTAGCGGGAAACTACAATGAGCAGTTCTTC
J gene: TRBJ2-1; V gene: TRBV24-1; clone size: many; D gene: TRBD2; CDR3 protein: CATKRESYNEQFF; CDR3 DNA: TGTGCCACCAAGCGGGAGTCCTACAATGAGCAGTTCTTC
J gene: TRBJ2-7; V gene: TRBV25-1; clone size: NA; D gene: NA; CDR3 protein: CASSEGTGTYEQYF; CDR3 DNA: TGTGCCAGCAGTGAAGGGACTGGGACCTACGAGCAGTACTTC
J gene: TRBJ2-7; V gene: TRBV5-1; clone size: many; D gene: TRBD1; CDR3 protein: CASSLDPQGVSYEQYF; CDR3 DNA: TGCGCCAGCAGCTTGGATCCACAGGGGGTTTCCTACGAGCAGTACTTC
J gene: TRBJ2-4; V gene: TRBV28; clone size: NA; D gene: NA; CDR3 protein: CASSLFWLAKNIQYF; CDR3 DNA: TGTGCCAGCAGTTTATTTTGGTTAGCCAAAAACATTCAGTACTTC
J gene: TRBJ2-2; V gene: TRBV19; clone size: NA; D gene: NA; CDR3 protein: CASSMSGRYTGELFF; CDR3 DNA: TGTGCCAGTAGTATGTCAGGGCGGTACACCGGGGAGCTGTTTTTT
J gene: TRBJ1-5; V gene: TRBV12-3/TRBV12-4; clone size: many; D gene: NA; CDR3 protein: CASSLNSNQPQHF; CDR3 DNA: TGTGCCAGCAGCTTAAATAGCAATCAGCCCCAGCATTTT
J gene: TRBJ1-1; V gene: TRBV10-3; clone size: many; D gene: TRBD1; CDR3 protein: CAISSTGVGTEAFF; CDR3 DNA: TGTGCCATCAGTTCTACAGGGGTAGGGACTGAAGCTTTCTTT
J gene: TRBJ1-6; V gene: TRBV3-1; clone size: NA; D gene: NA; CDR3 protein: CASSQGREVTPLHF; CDR3 DNA: TGTGCCAGCAGCCAGGGCAGGGAGGTAACACCCCTCCACTTT
J gene: TRBJ2-3; V gene: TRBV30; clone size: many; D gene: NA; CDR3 protein: CAWSVWASLADTQYF; CDR3 DNA: TGTGCCTGGAGTGTATGGGCGTCATTAGCGGATACGCAGTATTTT
J gene: TRBJ2-4; V gene: TRBV6-1; clone size: many; D gene: NA; CDR3 protein: CASRDNLAKNIQYF; CDR3 DNA: TGTGCCAGCAGGGACAATCTAGCCAAAAACATTCAGTACTTC